This entry describes one TCR beta chain. Other DNA sequences in this sample translate to the same CDR3. CDR1 is MNHEY and CDR2 is SVGAGI in the germline V gene. With 0 bases removed from V and 5 bases from J, the gap between germline ends came to 8 bases. The CDR3 has 14 residues. The data belong to a study of cytomegalovirus exposure and HLA in healthy donors. The PCR made use of 60 Vbeta and 13 Jbeta primers. Assay: immunoSEQ multiplex PCR; the TCRdb copy retains only in-frame clones and omits some. The sample holds some 150,000 clones, around 79% seen once. The rearrangement uses TRBV6-5 and TRBJ1-5, with D maybe TRBD1 (6 bases). The sequencing sample was made of PBMCs. The receptor's source is a male donor in good health and CMV-seronegative. CDR3 amino acids: CASSYSTGYQPQHF. The CDR3 bases are TGTGCCAGCAGTTACTCGACAGGATATCAGCCCCAGCATTTT.